This T cell receptor beta chain was found in a study of shared clonotypes between healthy human individuals. This clone showed up just once. Its antigen is unknown. Assay runs were performed at deep level. Profiling relied on immunoSEQ multiplex PCR, and the TCRdb table lists in-frame clones only, not all of them. The repertoire consists of about 480,000 clones, with about 80% occurring once and the leading ten covering around 12%. Notes on the study in general: Only blood underwent sampling, and tissue repertoires likely differ.

This CDR3 is built from 16 residues. V shed 7 bases, J shed 0 bases, and the junction held 10 bases outside the gene matches. Germline V gene lookup returns CDR1 MDHEN and CDR2 SYDVKM. This clonotype originated in a woman aged 40 to 50 in good health. Some clones in this sample may be carry-over from other donors' samples. The specimen was PBMCs. This chain connects TRBV28 to TRBJ2-7; TRBD1 matches at 9 bases. CDR3 in DNA: TGTGCCAGCATTTCAGACAGGGGGAGACTCTCCTACGAGCAGTACTTC. The encoded protein is CASISDRGRLSYEQYF.